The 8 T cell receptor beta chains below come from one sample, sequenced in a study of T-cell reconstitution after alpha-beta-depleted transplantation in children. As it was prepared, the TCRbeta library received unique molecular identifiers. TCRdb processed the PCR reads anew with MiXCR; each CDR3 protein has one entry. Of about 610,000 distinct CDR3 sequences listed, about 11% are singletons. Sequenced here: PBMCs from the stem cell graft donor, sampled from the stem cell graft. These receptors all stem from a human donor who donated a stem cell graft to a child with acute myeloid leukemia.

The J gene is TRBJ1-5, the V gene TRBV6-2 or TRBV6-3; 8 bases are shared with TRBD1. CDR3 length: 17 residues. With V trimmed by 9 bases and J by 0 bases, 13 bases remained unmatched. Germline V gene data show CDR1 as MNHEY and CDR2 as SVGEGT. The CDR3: CASSTGESSYSNQPQHF. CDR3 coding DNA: TGTGCCAGTTCGACAGGGGAAAGTTCTTATAGCAATCAGCCCCAGCATTTT.

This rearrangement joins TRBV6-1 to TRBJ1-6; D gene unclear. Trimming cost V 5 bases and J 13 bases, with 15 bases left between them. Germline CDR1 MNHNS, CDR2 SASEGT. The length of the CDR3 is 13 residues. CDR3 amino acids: CASSTPSQPPLHF. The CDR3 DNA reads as TGTGCCAGCAGTACCCCCTCACAGCCGCCCCTCCACTTT.

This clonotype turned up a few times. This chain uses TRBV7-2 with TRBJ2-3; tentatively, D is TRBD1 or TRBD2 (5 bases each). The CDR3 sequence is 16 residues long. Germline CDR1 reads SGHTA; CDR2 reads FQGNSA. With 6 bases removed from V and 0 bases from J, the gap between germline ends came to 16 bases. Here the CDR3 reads CASRLPGDPSTDTQYF. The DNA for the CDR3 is TGTGCCAGCAGGCTGCCCGGGGACCCTAGCACAGATACGCAGTATTTT.

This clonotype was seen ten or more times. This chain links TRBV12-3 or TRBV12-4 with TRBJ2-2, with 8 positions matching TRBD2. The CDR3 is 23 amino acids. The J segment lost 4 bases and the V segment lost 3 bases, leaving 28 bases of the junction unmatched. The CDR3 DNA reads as TGTGCCAGCAGTTTTGCCGGGCTGCTAAGTCGGGCTAGCGGGTCCCGGGGCACCGGGGAGCTGTTTTTT. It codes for CASSFAGLLSRASGSRGTGELFF.

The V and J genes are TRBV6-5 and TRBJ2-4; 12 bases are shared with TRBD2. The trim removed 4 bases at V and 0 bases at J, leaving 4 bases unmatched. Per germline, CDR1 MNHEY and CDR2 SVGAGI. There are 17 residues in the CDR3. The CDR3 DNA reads TGTGCCAGCAGTTCCGGACTAGCGGGGTTAGCCAAAAACATTCAGTACTTC. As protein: CASSSGLAGLAKNIQYF.

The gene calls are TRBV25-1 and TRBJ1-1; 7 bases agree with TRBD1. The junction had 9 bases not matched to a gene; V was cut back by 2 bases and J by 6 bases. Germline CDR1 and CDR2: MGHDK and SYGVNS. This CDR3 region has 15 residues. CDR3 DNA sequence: TGTGCCAGCAGTGAAGTGGAGGCAGGGGGTCCTGAAGCTTTCTTT. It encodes CASSEVEAGGPEAFF.

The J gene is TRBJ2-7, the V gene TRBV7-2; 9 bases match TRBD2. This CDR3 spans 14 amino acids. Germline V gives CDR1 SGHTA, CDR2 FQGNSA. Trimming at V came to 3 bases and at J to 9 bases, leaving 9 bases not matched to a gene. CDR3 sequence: CASSFERGRERQYF. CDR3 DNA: TGTGCCAGCAGCTTCGAGCGCGGGAGGGAGCGGCAGTACTTC.

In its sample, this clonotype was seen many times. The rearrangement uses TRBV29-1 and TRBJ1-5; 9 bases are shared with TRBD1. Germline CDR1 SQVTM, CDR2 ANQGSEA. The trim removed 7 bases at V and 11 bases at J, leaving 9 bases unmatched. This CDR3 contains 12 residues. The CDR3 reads CSGVGQGGAQHF. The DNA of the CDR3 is TGCAGCGGAGTGGGACAGGGTGGCGCCCAGCATTTT.